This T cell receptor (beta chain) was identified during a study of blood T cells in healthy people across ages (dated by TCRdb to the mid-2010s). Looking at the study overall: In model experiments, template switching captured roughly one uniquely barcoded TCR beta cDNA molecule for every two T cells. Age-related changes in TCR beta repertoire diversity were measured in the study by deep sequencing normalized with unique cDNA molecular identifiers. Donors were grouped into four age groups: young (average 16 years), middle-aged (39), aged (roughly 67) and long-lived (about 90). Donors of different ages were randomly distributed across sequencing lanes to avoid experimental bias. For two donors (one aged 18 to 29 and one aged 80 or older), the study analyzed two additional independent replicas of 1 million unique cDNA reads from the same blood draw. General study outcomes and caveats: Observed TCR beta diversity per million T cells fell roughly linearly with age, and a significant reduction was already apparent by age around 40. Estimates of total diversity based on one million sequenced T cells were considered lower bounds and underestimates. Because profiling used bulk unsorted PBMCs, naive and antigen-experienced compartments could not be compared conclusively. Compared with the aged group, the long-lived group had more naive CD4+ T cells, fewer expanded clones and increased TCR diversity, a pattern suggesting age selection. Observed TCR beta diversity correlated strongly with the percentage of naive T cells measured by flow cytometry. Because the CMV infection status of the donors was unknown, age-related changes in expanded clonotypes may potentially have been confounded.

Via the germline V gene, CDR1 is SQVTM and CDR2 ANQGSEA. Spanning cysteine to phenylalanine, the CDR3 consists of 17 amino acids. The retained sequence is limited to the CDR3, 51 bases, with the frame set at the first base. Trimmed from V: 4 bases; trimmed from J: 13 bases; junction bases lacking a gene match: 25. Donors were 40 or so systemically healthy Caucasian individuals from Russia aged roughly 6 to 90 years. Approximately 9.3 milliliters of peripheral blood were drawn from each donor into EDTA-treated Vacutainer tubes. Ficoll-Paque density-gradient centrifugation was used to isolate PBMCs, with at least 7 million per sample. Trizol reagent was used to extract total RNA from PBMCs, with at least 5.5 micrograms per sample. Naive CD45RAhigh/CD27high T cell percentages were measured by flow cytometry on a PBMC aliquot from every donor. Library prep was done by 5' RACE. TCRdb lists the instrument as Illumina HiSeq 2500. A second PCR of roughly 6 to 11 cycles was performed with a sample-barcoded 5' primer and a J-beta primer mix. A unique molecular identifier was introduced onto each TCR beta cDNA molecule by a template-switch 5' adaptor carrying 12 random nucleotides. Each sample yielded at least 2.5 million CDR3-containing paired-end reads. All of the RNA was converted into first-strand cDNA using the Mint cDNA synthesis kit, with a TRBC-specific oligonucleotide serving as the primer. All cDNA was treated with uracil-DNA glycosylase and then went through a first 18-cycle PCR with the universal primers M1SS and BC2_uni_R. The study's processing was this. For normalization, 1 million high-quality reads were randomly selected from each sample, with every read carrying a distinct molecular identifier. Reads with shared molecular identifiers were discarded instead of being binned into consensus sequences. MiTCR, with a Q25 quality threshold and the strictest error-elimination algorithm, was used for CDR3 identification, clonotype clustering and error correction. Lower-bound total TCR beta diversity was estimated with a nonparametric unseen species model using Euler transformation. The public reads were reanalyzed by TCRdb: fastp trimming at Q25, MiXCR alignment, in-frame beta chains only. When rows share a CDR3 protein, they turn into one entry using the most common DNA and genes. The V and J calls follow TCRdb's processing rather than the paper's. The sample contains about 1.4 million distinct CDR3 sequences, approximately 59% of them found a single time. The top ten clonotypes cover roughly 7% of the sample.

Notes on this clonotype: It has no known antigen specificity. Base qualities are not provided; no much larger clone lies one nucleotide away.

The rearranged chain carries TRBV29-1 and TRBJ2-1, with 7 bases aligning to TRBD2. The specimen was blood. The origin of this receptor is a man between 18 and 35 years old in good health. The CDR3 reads CSVGEGTLFGRQETQFF. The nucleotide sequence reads TGCAGCGTTGGGGAGGGGACCCTCTTCGGAAGGCAAGAGACCCAGTTCTTC.